This entry lists 20 T cell receptor beta chains sequenced from one sample in a study of blood T cell repertoires in COVID-19. Sequencing was performed with immunoSEQ multiplex PCR; in TCRdb, only in-frame clones are kept and a portion is missing. Here the sample spans some 220,000 clones, 75% to 85% being singletons. The sample comprised peripheral blood. These receptor sequences come from a human donor in a cohort sampled during active COVID-19.

The sample holds many counts of this clone. The chain is built from TRBV13 and TRBJ2-1; 11 positions agree with TRBD2. The CDR3 is 19 amino acids. The germline V gene has CDR1 PRHDT and CDR2 FYEKMQ (reference sequence). Germline trimming cut 1 base from V and 5 bases from J; bases unmatched to any gene: 13. The CDR3 loop reads CASSLALGLAEEEHNEQFF. CDR3 sequence (DNA): TGTGCCAGCAGCTTAGCCCTGGGACTAGCGGAAGAAGAGCACAATGAGCAGTTCTTC.

The V call is TRBV11-3, the J call TRBJ2-7; D might be TRBD2 (5 bases). Trimming shortened V by 5 bases and J by 6 bases, and 8 bases separated the two germline ends. The CDR3 is 11 residues long. The germline CDR1 and CDR2 sequences are SGHNT and YENEEA. For the CDR3, the DNA is TGTGCCAGCAGCGGCAGCGGCGAGCAGTACTTC. Amino acid sequence: CASSGSGEQYF.

The chain recombines TRBV5-1 with TRBJ2-6, with D possibly being TRBD1 (6 bases). Per germline, CDR1 SGHRS and CDR2 YFSETQ. This CDR3 region has 17 residues. Trimming cost V 0 bases and J 1 base, with 11 bases left between them. CDR3 nucleotides: TGCGCCAGCAGCTTGGGACTGGGGGCATCTGGGGCCAACGTCCTGACTTTC. Translation: CASSLGLGASGANVLTF.

To note about this clone: The sample holds other DNA sequences that translate to the same CDR3. The chain has TRBV6-5 and TRBJ1-1; tentatively, D is TRBD1 (5 bases). Trimming cost V 0 bases and J 4 bases, with 6 bases left between them. The CDR3 has 13 amino acids. Germline values: CDR1 MNHEY, CDR2 SVGAGI. The CDR3, as DNA: TGTGCCAGCAGTTACTCGGGGGGCACTGAAGCTTTCTTT. Encoded protein: CASSYSGGTEAFF.

This rearrangement joins TRBV7-3 to TRBJ2-2, with D hard to call. Germline V gives CDR1 SGHTA, CDR2 FQGTGA. This CDR3 contains 12 residues. V lost 5 bases and J 6 bases, leaving 7 bases between the germline ends. The CDR3 sequence is CASSPLAGELFF. The CDR3 DNA reads as TGTGCCAGCAGCCCCCTCGCCGGGGAGCTGTTTTTT.

The chain joins TRBV14 to TRBJ2-3; 8 bases match TRBD1. Trimming took 4 bases from V and 0 from J; bases not matched to a gene: 6. This CDR3 comprises 16 residues. The germline CDR1 and CDR2 sequences are SGHDN and FVKESK. The CDR3, as DNA: TGTGCCAGCAGCCGATCGGACAGGGTTAGCACAGATACGCAGTATTTT. Protein product: CASSRSDRVSTDTQYF.

The chain couples TRBV12-3 or TRBV12-4 to TRBJ1-2, with D possibly TRBD1 on 6 matching bases. Trimming took off 9 bases at V and 4 bases at J, with 12 bases between the two ends. The CDR3 is 12 amino acids. The CDR3 here is CASNRETYGYTF. As DNA, the CDR3 is TGTGCCAGTAACAGGGAAACCTATGGCTACACCTTC.

The chain joins TRBV7-2 to TRBJ1-4; perhaps TRBD1 as D (6 bases). The CDR3 has 13 residues. The V end was cut by 5 bases, the J end by 5 bases, with 9 bases between. Germline V gives CDR1 SGHTA, CDR2 FQGNSA. The CDR3 DNA reads as TGTGCCAGCAGCCAGGGGCCGAATGAAAAACTGTTTTTT. It encodes CASSQGPNEKLFF.

This rearrangement joins TRBV11-3 to TRBJ2-7, with a possible D match to TRBD2 (6 bases). Trimming shortened V by 1 base and J by 2 bases, and 15 bases separated the two germline ends. This CDR3 comprises 16 residues. CDR1 is SGHNT, CDR2 YENEEA, per germline. The CDR3: CASSLARDSYTYEQYF. CDR3 DNA: TGTGCCAGCAGCTTAGCTCGGGACTCTTACACCTACGAGCAGTACTTC.

This clone occurred a few times. V usage is TRBV3-1 (or the pseudogene TRBV3-2) and J usage is TRBJ1-2, with TRBD1 matching 7 bases. The V segment lost 0 bases and the J segment 2 bases; nucleotides outside the gene matches: 6. This CDR3 is built from 16 residues. The germline V gene encodes CDR1 LGHDT and CDR2 YNNKEL (reference sequence). The CDR3 sequence: CASSQEALQGNYGYTF. The CDR3 bases are TGTGCCAGCAGCCAAGAAGCCCTACAGGGGAACTATGGCTACACCTTC.

The chain is built from TRBV28 and TRBJ1-4; D may be TRBD1 (6 bases). The CDR3 is 15 amino acids. Trimming left V 2 bases short and J 8 bases short, with 15 bases between. CDR1 MDHEN and CDR2 SYDVKM come from the germline V gene. This CDR3 is CASSLPGHRGEKLFF. The CDR3 DNA sequence: TGTGCCAGCAGTTTACCGGGACACCGAGGGGAAAAACTGTTTTTT.

This clone is a singleton in its sample. The chain uses TRBV6-6 and TRBJ2-7, with D tentatively TRBD2 (6 bases). Trimming shortened V by 4 bases and J by 7 bases, and 17 bases separated the two germline ends. The CDR3 length is 14 residues. Germline CDR1 reads MNHNY; CDR2 reads SVGAGI (reference sequence). CDR3 in amino acids: CASSSRGGSGEQYF. In DNA form, the CDR3 reads TGTGCCAGCAGTTCCCGTGGGGGGTCCGGGGAGCAGTACTTC.

This chain connects TRBV28 to TRBJ1-5, with a possible D match to TRBD1 (5 bases). CDR3 length: 14 residues. The V and J ends lost 2 bases and 3 bases respectively, with 8 bases between them. Germline V gene sequence: CDR1 MDHEN, CDR2 SYDVKM. The CDR3 region has the DNA TGTGCCAGCAGTTTAGGACAACACAATCAGCCCCAGCATTTT. It translates to CASSLGQHNQPQHF. Combining the CDR3 with reference TRBV28 and TRBJ1-5 gives the whole variable domain DVKVTQSSRYLVKRTGEKVFLECVQDMDHENMFWYRQDPGLGLRLIYFSYDVKMKEKGDIPEGYSVSREKKERFSLILESASTNQTSMYLCASSLGQHNQPQHFGDGTRLSIL.

This clone was observed a few times. CDR3 DNA sequence: TGTGCCAGCTCAAGCCGACAGACGAACACTGAAGCTTTCTTT. Translation gives CASSSRQTNTEAFF. V and J are TRBV18 and TRBJ1-1, with a weak D call TRBD1 (5 bases). CDR1 is KGHSH, CDR2 LQKENI, per germline. V dropped 5 bases and J dropped 1 base, with 11 bases sitting between them. This CDR3 comprises 14 residues. Full variable domain (rest looked up from reference TRBV18 and TRBJ1-1): NAGVMQNPRHLVRRRGQEARLRCSPMKGHSHVYWYRQLPEEGLKFMVYLQKENIIDESGMPKERFSAEFPKEGPSILRIQQVVRGDSAAYFCASSSRQTNTEAFFGQGTRLTVV.

This sequence joins TRBV5-1 and TRBJ1-5; D is possibly TRBD1 (5 bases). Per germline, CDR1 SGHRS and CDR2 YFSETQ. This CDR3 spans 15 amino acids. The V gene lost 1 base and the J gene lost 2 bases, with 10 bases spanning the gap. The CDR3 coding sequence is TGCGCCAGCAGCTTGATAGGAGGGGGCAATCAGCCCCAGCATTTT. Amino acids: CASSLIGGGNQPQHF. The full variable domain, its missing parts supplied by reference TRBV5-1 and TRBJ1-5, is KAGVTQTPRYLIKTRGQQVTLSCSPISGHRSVSWYQQTPGQGLQFLFEYFSETQRNKGNFPGRFSGRQFSNSRSEMNVSTLELGDSALYLCASSLIGGGNQPQHFGDGTRLSIL.

This clone was seen only once. The DNA for the CDR3 is TGTGCCAGCAGCTTAGCGCCGGCAGGGGGACACAATGAGCAGTTCTTC. Protein sequence: CASSLAPAGGHNEQFF. The genes are TRBV7-2 and TRBJ2-1; 7 nucleotides align to TRBD1. There are 16 residues in the CDR3. J lost 5 bases, V lost 0 bases, and 7 bases had no gene match. Germline loops: CDR1 SGHTA, CDR2 FQGNSA.

This chain connects TRBV23-1 to TRBJ2-5, with 7 bases matching TRBD1. TRBV23-1 is an open reading frame, and its role is uncertain. V trimming: 3 bases; J trimming: 1 base; junction bases outside the gene matches: 5. The CDR3 has 15 residues. The CDR3 nucleotides read TGCGCCAGCAGTCACCGGGACAGACGCCAAGAGACCCAGTACTTC. Amino acid sequence: CASSHRDRRQETQYF.

This chain uses TRBV20-1 with TRBJ2-1, with 7 bases that match TRBD2. J was trimmed by 8 bases and V by 5 bases; bases with no gene match: 3. The CDR3 totals 11 residues. Per germline, CDR1 DFQATT and CDR2 SNEGSKA (reference sequence). CDR3 sequence: CSAVAGDEQFF. In nucleotides, the CDR3 is TGCAGTGCTGTGGCGGGAGATGAGCAGTTCTTC.

This chain connects TRBV28 to TRBJ2-4; a weak D match, TRBD1 (6 bases). The CDR3 has 17 amino acids. V lost 5 bases to trimming and J lost 5 bases, with 22 bases between them. Germline lookup yields CDR1 MDHEN and CDR2 SYDVKM. The CDR3 nucleotides are TGTGCCAGCAGTAGCCAAAGGGGGTCGGCAGTAGAAAACATTCAGTACTTC. Translating gives CASSSQRGSAVENIQYF.

The chain employs TRBV24-1 and TRBJ1-5, with 10 nucleotides matching TRBD1. Germline lookup yields CDR1 KGHDR and CDR2 SFDVKD. CDR3 length equals 18 residues. V trimming: 7 bases; J trimming: 1 base; junction bases outside the gene matches: 12. The CDR3 DNA is TGTGCCACCAGACCCGATAGGTTGGGACAGGGGAGCAATCAGCCCCAGCATTTT. It translates to CATRPDRLGQGSNQPQHF.